The source of this TCR beta chain is a study of cytomegalovirus exposure and HLA in healthy donors. Findings of the study overall: A later analysis found common viral pathogens apparently linked to several of the most significant clusters. The likely origin of a cluster of highly shared sequence variants was a sequencing artifact.

PCR involved 60 Vbeta and 13 Jbeta primers. The assay was immunoSEQ multiplex PCR, and TCRdb's table has in-frame clones only and misses some. The data show a few hundred thousand clones, 83% seen once. CDR3 length: 16 amino acids. V shed 0 bases and J shed 2 bases, with 13 bases lying between them. Germline V gene lookup returns CDR1 KGHSH and CDR2 LQKENI. With regard to this clone: Its specificity is not known.

The sequenced sample consisted of PBMCs. The receptor's source is a girl aged 5-17 years in good health and CMV-seronegative. This chain connects TRBV18 to TRBJ2-5; D might be TRBD2 (6 bases). The CDR3 region is CASSPPPGSGQETQYF. CDR3 nucleotides: TGTGCCAGCTCACCACCCCCAGGCAGCGGGCAAGAGACCCAGTACTTC.